This T cell receptor beta chain was observed in a study of siplizumab effects on memory and regulatory T cells. The V and J ends lost 4 bases and 10 bases respectively, with 14 bases between them. This CDR3 region has 13 residues. Germline values: CDR1 GTSNPN, CDR2 SVGIG (reference sequence). Here immunoSEQ multiplex PCR was the method, and the copy in TCRdb shows in-frame clones only, minus some. Here the sample spans tens of thousands of clones, about 90% being singletons. J is TRBJ1-6 and V is TRBV30; D unresolved. The sequencing sample was made of Tregs sorted from blood. This clonotype originated in a human donor in good health. DNA for the CDR3: TGTGCCTGGAACATACCCCGGAGCTCACCCCTCCACTTT. Amino acid sequence: CAWNIPRSSPLHF.